This T cell receptor beta chain derives from a study of cytomegalovirus exposure and HLA in healthy donors. Study outcomes and limitations: Among the CMV-associated chains, a few were confirmed in vitro as specific for CMV antigens. Fewer than 200 TCR beta chains were listed as cytomegalovirus-associated. A prior analysis recorded that most TCR beta V segments were productive about 87% or about 30% of the time. In a later analysis, a missense DCLRE1C variant was linked to TCR beta V- and J-gene trimming.

Details on this clone: Antigen: not known.

60 Vbeta and 13 Jbeta primers were used in PCR. The assay was immunoSEQ multiplex PCR, and TCRdb's table has in-frame clones only and misses some. The table records some 150,000 clones, 60% to 80% of them present only once. V gave up 0 bases and J gave up 4 bases; unmatched junction bases: 5. The CDR3 sequence is 16 residues long. Germline CDR1 reads LNHNV; CDR2 reads YYDKDF (reference sequence). The specimen sequenced was PBMCs. The chain is built from TRBV15 and TRBJ2-1; TRBD1 aligns across 8 bases. The sequence was collected from a middle-aged man in good health and CMV-seronegative. The CDR3 is CATSREADRVYNEQFF. DNA of the CDR3: TGTGCCACCAGCAGAGAGGCGGACAGGGTTTACAATGAGCAGTTCTTC.